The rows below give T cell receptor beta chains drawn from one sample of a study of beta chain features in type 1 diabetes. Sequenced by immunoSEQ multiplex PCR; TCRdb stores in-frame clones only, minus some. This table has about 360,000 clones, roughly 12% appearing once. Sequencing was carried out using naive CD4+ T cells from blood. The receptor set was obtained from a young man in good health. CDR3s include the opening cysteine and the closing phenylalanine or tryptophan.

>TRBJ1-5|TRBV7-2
CASSLSVGQYSNQPQHF
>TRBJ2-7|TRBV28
CASSPKGEQYF
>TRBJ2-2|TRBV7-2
CASSPSSDITGELFF
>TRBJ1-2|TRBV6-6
CASSYSGRANYGYTF
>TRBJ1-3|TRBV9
CASSVEGNTIYF
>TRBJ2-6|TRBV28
CATVGQGAAGANVLTF
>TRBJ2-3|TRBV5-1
CASSLEGTGGTDTQYF
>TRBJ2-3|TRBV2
CASSELRGTYTDTQYF
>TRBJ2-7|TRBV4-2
CASSQGRGRSYEQYF
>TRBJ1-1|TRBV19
CASRNYRGSMNTEAFF
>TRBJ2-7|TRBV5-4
CASRLAGTSLHEQYF
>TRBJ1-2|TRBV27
CASSLTGERGYTF
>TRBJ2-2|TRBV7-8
CASSLQGVGELFF
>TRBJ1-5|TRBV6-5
CASSYSRASGQPQHF
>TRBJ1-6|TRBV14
CASSQAGGLVSPLHF
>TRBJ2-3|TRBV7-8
CASSNAAGVTDTQYF